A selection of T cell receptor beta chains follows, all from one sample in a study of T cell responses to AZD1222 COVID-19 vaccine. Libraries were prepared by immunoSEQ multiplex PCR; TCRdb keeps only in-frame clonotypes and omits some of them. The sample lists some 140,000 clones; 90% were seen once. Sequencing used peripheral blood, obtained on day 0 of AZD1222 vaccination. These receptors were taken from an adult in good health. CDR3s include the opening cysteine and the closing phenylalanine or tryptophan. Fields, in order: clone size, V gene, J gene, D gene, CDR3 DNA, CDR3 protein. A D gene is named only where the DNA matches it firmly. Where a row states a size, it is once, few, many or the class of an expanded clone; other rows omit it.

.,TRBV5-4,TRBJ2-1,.,TGTGCCAGCAGCTTGGGCTCGGGCTCCTACAATGAGCAGTTCTTC,CASSLGSGSYNEQFF
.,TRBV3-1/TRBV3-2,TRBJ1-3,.,TGTGCCAGCAGCCAAAGGGGGGCGAGGGGAAACACCATATATTTT,CASSQRGARGNTIYF
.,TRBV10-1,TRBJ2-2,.,TGCGCCAGCAGCAGCACCGGGGAGCTGTTTTTT,CASSSTGELFF
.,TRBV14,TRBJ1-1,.,TGTGCCAGCAGCCTTCTAGAACAGGGATCTCGGACTGAAGCTTTCTTT,CASSLLEQGSRTEAFF
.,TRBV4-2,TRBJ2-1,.,TGTGCCAGCAGCCAAGTGGGAATGGTTGCCCGGGCTAGTCGAGACAATGAGCAGTTCTTC,CASSQVGMVARASRDNEQFF
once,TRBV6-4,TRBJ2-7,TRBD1,TGTGCCAGCAGTGACATGGGACAGCCCCTAGAGCAGTACTTC,CASSDMGQPLEQYF
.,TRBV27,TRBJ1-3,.,TGTGCCAGCAAAGAGGCGGTGCTCGGAAACACCATATATTTT,CASKEAVLGNTIYF
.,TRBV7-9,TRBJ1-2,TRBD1,TGTGCCAGCAGCTTGGACAGGGGAAACAATGGCTACACCTTC,CASSLDRGNNGYTF
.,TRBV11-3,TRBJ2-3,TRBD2,TGTGCCAGCAGCTCTAGCGGGAGTACGTATACGCAGTATTTT,CASSSSGSTYTQYF
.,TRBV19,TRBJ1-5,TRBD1,TGTGCCACCCACGGGACAGGGAAAAATCAGCCCCAGCATTTT,CATHGTGKNQPQHF
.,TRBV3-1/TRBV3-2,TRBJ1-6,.,TGTGCCAGCAGGAAAGGGGAGAATGATAATTCACCCCTCCACTTT,CASRKGENDNSPLHF
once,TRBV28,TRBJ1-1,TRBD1,TGTGCCAGCAGTTTACGGGACAGGAGGTCGAACACTGAAGCTTTCTTT,CASSLRDRRSNTEAFF
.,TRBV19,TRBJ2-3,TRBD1,TGTGCCAGTAGTGCCCCGAGACAGGGGGTTACGCAGTATTTT,CASSAPRQGVTQYF
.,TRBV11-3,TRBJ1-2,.,TGTGCCAGCAGCTTAAACAGCCCCTATGGCTACACCTTC,CASSLNSPYGYTF
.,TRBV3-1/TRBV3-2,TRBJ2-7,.,TGTGCCAGCAGCCAAGTTGCCAGTTCCTACGAGCAGTACTTC,CASSQVASSYEQYF
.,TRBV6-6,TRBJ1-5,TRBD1,TGTGCCAGCAGTCCCCAGGGGGTTGGGATGATCGGCAATCAGCCCCAGCATTTT,CASSPQGVGMIGNQPQHF
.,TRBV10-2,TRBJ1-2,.,TGCGCCATCGGGAGACCGGACGTAGGCTACACCTTC,CAIGRPDVGYTF
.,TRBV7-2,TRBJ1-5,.,TGTGCCAGCAGCTTAGCGGGAGCCCTTAATCAGCCCCAGCATTTT,CASSLAGALNQPQHF
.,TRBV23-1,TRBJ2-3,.,TGCGCCAGCAGTCAATCGTGGACACAAGGAGATACGCAGTATTTT,CASSQSWTQGDTQYF
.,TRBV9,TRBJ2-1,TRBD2,TGTGCCAGCAGCGGGAACCCGGGACTAGCGCACGGTGAGCAGTTCTTC,CASSGNPGLAHGEQFF